The 32 T cell receptor beta chains below come from one sample, sequenced in a study. TCRdb processed the 5' RACE reads anew with MiXCR; each CDR3 protein has one entry. Of about 60,000 distinct CDR3 sequences in the sample, roughly 30% were seen once. Material: tumor-infiltrating naive CD4+ T cells sorted from the breast tumor. Subset of the sample: naive CD4+ T cells, CD4+CD45RA+CD25-. The receptors here all came from a female donor with breast cancer.

This chain links TRBV30 with TRBJ2-1; tentatively, D is TRBD1 (6 bases). In germline, CDR1 is GTSNPN, CDR2 SVGIG (reference sequence). V lost 2 bases, J lost 8 bases, and 10 bases lay in between. The CDR3 totals 12 residues. In DNA form, the CDR3 reads TGTGCCTGGAGTCAGAACAGGGATGAGCAGTTCTTC. This codes for CAWSQNRDEQFF.

This clonotype was found many times. The chain is built from TRBV12-3 or TRBV12-4 and TRBJ1-2; D might be TRBD1 (6 bases). The CDR3 length is 13 residues. V was shortened by 5 bases and J by 4 bases, with 11 bases between the two germline ends. Written as DNA, the CDR3 is TGTGCCAGCAGTCTCCGGGACATCTATGGCTACACCTTC. Amino acids: CASSLRDIYGYTF.

The chain combines TRBV5-1 with TRBJ2-1; 7 bases map to TRBD1. The CDR3 covers 18 residues. V dropped 7 bases and J dropped 6; count of bases not matched to a gene: 22. Per germline, CDR1 SGHRS and CDR2 YFSETQ. The CDR3 loop reads CASGTGTAYSRESNEQFF. DNA for the CDR3: TGCGCCAGCGGTACCGGGACAGCTTATTCCCGCGAAAGCAATGAGCAGTTCTTC.

V usage is TRBV18 and J usage is TRBJ1-1, with TRBD1 matching over 9 bases. Germline-derived CDR1 and CDR2 are KGHSH and LQKENI. This CDR3 spans 15 amino acids. V was clipped by 3 bases and J by 1 base; unmatched bases: 3. This CDR3 reads CASSPMGQGNTEAFF. For the CDR3, the DNA is TGTGCCAGCTCACCCATGGGACAGGGGAACACTGAAGCTTTCTTT.

In the case of this clonotype: This may be a read error: a much more frequent sequence differs by one nucleotide. J is TRBJ2-7 and V is TRBV7-2, with D uncertain. V lost 3 bases, J lost 0 bases, and 12 bases lay in between. The CDR3 is made up of 15 amino acids. The germline V gene encodes CDR1 SGHTA and CDR2 FQGNSA. CDR3 nucleotide sequence: TGTGCCAGCAGCTTCCCCGCCATTCCCTCCTACGAGCAGTACTTC. Amino acids: CASSFPAIPSYEQYF.

The rearrangement joins TRBV25-1 to TRBJ2-1, with D perhaps assigned TRBD1 or TRBD2 (5 bases each). Germline V gene sequence: CDR1 MGHDK, CDR2 SYGVNS. V lost 4 bases, J lost 2 bases, and 12 bases lay in between. The CDR3 sequence is 15 residues long. The CDR3 nucleotides are TGTGCCAGCAGTGCGGACACCGGGGCCTACAATGAGCAGTTCTTC. Amino acids: CASSADTGAYNEQFF.

The rearrangement uses TRBV29-1 and TRBJ2-5; 7 bases line up with TRBD2. Trimming removed 5 bases from V and 5 bases from J; junction bases left unmatched: 5. This CDR3 has 12 residues. CDR1 and CDR2 (germline): SQVTM, ANQGSEA. The CDR3 protein is CSVISGGETQYF. The CDR3 DNA reads as TGCAGCGTTATATCGGGGGGTGAGACCCAGTACTTC.

This clonotype has only a few counts. The chain employs TRBV4-1 and TRBJ2-1, with D possibly TRBD1 on 5 matching bases. V lost 3 bases, J lost 0 bases, and 9 bases lay in between. This CDR3 is built from 15 residues. Germline V CDR1 and CDR2: MGHRA, YSYEKL. CDR3 sequence reads: CASSQRQSSYNEQFF. The DNA for the CDR3 is TGCGCCAGCAGCCAGAGACAGAGCTCCTACAATGAGCAGTTCTTC.

CDR3 in amino acids: CASLNRRVGGANVLTF. DNA for the CDR3: TGTGCCAGCTTGAATCGGAGGGTGGGTGGGGCCAACGTCCTGACTTTC. The gene calls are TRBV6-2 or TRBV6-3 and TRBJ2-6, with D perhaps matching TRBD2 (6 bases). The V gene lost 8 bases and the J gene lost 3 bases, with 17 bases spanning the gap. The CDR3 spans 16 residues. Germline V lookup: CDR1 MNHEY, CDR2 SVGEGT.

At least ten counts were recorded for this clonotype. The chain couples TRBV20-1 to TRBJ2-7, with D possibly matching TRBD2 (5 bases). The CDR3 sequence is 14 residues long. CDR1 DFQATT and CDR2 SNEGSKA come from the germline V gene (reference sequence). V was pared by 2 bases and J by 7 bases, with 18 bases between. CDR3 coding DNA: TGCAGTGCTAGACGAGGGATAGGCCCCTTGGAGCAGTACTTC. It is translated as CSARRGIGPLEQYF.

A note on this clonotype: Being one base from a much bigger clone, this may be a read error. This sequence joins TRBV29-1 and TRBJ2-3; D is unclear. The germline V gene encodes CDR1 SQVTM and CDR2 ANQGSEA. Trimming shortened V by 7 bases and J by 4 bases, and 15 bases separated the two germline ends. The CDR3 has 13 residues. CDR3 residues: CSAPGRSSDTQYF. The DNA for the CDR3 is TGCAGCGCGCCCGGACGGAGCTCAGATACGCAGTATTTT.

J is TRBJ1-5 and V is TRBV7-2; 12 bases match TRBD1. This CDR3 contains 16 residues. Unmatched junction bases numbered 7, after V lost 5 bases and J lost 5 bases. Germline V lookup: CDR1 SGHTA, CDR2 FQGNSA. CDR3 protein: CASSVTGTGGYQPQHF. The CDR3 bases are TGTGCCAGCAGCGTTACCGGGACAGGGGGCTATCAGCCCCAGCATTTT.

The rearrangement joins TRBV28 to TRBJ1-6; D call uncertain. This CDR3 has 15 amino acids. The V gene's germline CDR1 is MDHEN and CDR2 SYDVKM. The ends were cut back, 6 bases at V and 3 bases at J, with 12 bases in the middle. In DNA, the CDR3 is TGTGCCAGCAGCGGGTGGATCAACTATAATTCACCCCTCCACTTT. Protein: CASSGWINYNSPLHF.

There are a few counts of this clonotype. V usage is TRBV20-1 and J usage is TRBJ1-1; D not resolved. Per germline, CDR1 DFQATT and CDR2 SNEGSKA (reference sequence). V was trimmed by 5 bases and J by 3 bases, leaving 16 bases between them. CDR3 length equals 14 residues. CDR3 nucleotides: TGCAGTGCTCGCCTGGGAGGGATGGACACTGAAGCTTTCTTT. It specifies CSARLGGMDTEAFF.

This clonotype came up many times. The V and J genes are TRBV28 and TRBJ2-5, with TRBD2 matching 11 bases. Trimming removed 7 bases from V and 7 bases from J; junction bases left unmatched: 8. This CDR3 has 14 residues. Looked up from germline, CDR1 is MDHEN and CDR2 is SYDVKM. The CDR3 is CASILAGAVGTQYF. CDR3 nucleotide sequence: TGTGCCAGCATACTAGCGGGGGCGGTGGGGACCCAGTACTTC.

This clonotype was counted a few times. The rearrangement joins TRBV3-1 to TRBJ2-2; D is unresolved. This CDR3 comprises 12 residues. The V gene's germline CDR1 is LGHDT and CDR2 YNNKEL (reference sequence). Trimming cost V 2 bases and J 7 bases, with 5 bases left between them. The CDR3 DNA is TGTGCCAGCAGCCAACATAACGGGGAGCTGTTTTTT. Residues: CASSQHNGELFF.

This clonotype was seen more than once but under ten times. The chain links TRBV10-3 to TRBJ2-1, with a weak D call TRBD1 (6 bases). Germline CDR1 reads ENHRY; CDR2 reads SYGVKD. The CDR3 covers 14 residues. The germline V and J ends were trimmed by 6 bases and 4 bases, with 13 bases remaining between them. CDR3 protein: CAIRGAERYNEQFF. The CDR3, as DNA: TGTGCCATCAGGGGGGCGGAACGTTACAATGAGCAGTTCTTC.

This chain joins TRBV30 and TRBJ2-1, with 14 bases that match TRBD2. Germline V CDR1 and CDR2: GTSNPN, SVGIG (reference sequence). With 3 bases clipped from V and 8 bases from J, the junction kept 6 bases outside the gene matches. This CDR3 has 15 residues. DNA of the CDR3: TGTGCCTGGAGGGGACTAGCGGGAGCGTCTGATGAGCAGTTCTTC. Translation gives CAWRGLAGASDEQFF.

This clonotype was found many times. The chain is built from TRBV7-9 and TRBJ1-1; 7 nucleotides agree with TRBD1. J was trimmed by 5 bases and V by 5 bases; bases with no gene match: 11. The CDR3 runs 15 residues. Germline V gives CDR1 SEHNR, CDR2 FQNEAQ (reference sequence). The CDR3 nucleotides read TGTGCCAGCAGCCCCCCGAAGGGGGCGGGTACTGAAGCTTTCTTT. Its protein is CASSPPKGAGTEAFF.

This clonotype appeared a few times. The genes are TRBV7-3 and TRBJ2-3; D not certain. The CDR3 has 13 residues. The ends were cut back, 3 bases at V and 5 bases at J, with 9 bases in the middle. Germline values: CDR1 SGHTA, CDR2 FQGTGA. CDR3 in DNA: TGTGCCAGCAGCTTCTCTCGGAAAGATACGCAGTATTTT. Translating it yields CASSFSRKDTQYF. The variable domain in full, completed from reference TRBV7-3 and TRBJ2-3, reads GAGVSQTPSNKVTEKGKYVELRCDPISGHTALYWYRQSLGQGPEFLIYFQGTGAADDSGLPNDRFFAVRPEGSVSTLKIQRTERGDSAVYLCASSFSRKDTQYFGPGTRLTVL.

The chain has TRBV7-2 and TRBJ1-5; tentatively, D is TRBD1 (5 bases). CDR3 size: 15 residues. Trimming stripped 5 bases from V and 6 bases from J, with 17 bases between. Germline V gene lookup returns CDR1 SGHTA and CDR2 FQGNSA. The DNA of the CDR3 is TGTGCCAGCAGCCAGGACATCGTAGCTGGTCAGCCCCAGCATTTT. It encodes CASSQDIVAGQPQHF.

The gene calls are TRBV7-9 and TRBJ2-5; unclear D gene. Trimming took 6 bases from V and 1 from J, leaving 9 bases between them. Looked up from germline, CDR1 is SEHNR and CDR2 is FQNEAQ (reference sequence). The CDR3 has 13 amino acids. The CDR3 sequence is CASSTRTQETQYF. The CDR3 DNA reads TGTGCCAGCAGTACCCGTACCCAAGAGACCCAGTACTTC.

At least ten counts were recorded for this clonotype. The chain is built from TRBV28 and TRBJ2-7; 9 positions agree with TRBD1. Germline CDR1 reads MDHEN; CDR2 reads SYDVKM. This CDR3 has 13 amino acids. V trimming: 10 bases; J trimming: 0 bases; junction bases outside the gene matches: 4. The DNA for the CDR3 is TGTGCCACGGGACAGGGCGACTCCTACGAGCAGTACTTC. Translating it yields CATGQGDSYEQYF.

This clonotype has a handful of counts. The CDR3 sequence is CASSSSDFANTGELFF. CDR3 nucleotides: TGTGCCAGCAGCTCTAGCGACTTCGCGAACACCGGGGAGCTGTTTTTT. The genes are TRBV7-9 and TRBJ2-2; D might be TRBD2 (6 bases). Germline CDR1 is SEHNR and CDR2 is FQNEAQ (reference sequence). CDR3 size: 16 residues. V lost 4 bases and J 0 bases, leaving 12 bases between the germline ends.

Of note for this clonotype: This could be a read error, since a much larger clone is one nucleotide away. The rearrangement joins TRBV6-1 to TRBJ2-7, with D possibly matching TRBD1 (6 bases). Germline CDR1 reads MNHNS; CDR2 reads SASEGT. The CDR3 totals 14 residues. The CDR3 region has the DNA TGTACCAGCAGTTGGACGGACAGCTCCTACGAGCAGTACTTC. This gives the protein CTSSWTDSSYEQYF.

The rearrangement links TRBV12-3 or TRBV12-4 to TRBJ2-1, with D perhaps matching TRBD1 (6 bases). The V and J ends lost 5 bases and 0 bases respectively, with 11 bases between them. The CDR3 has 15 residues. In DNA, the CDR3 is TGTGCCAGCAGTCGAAACAGGGTCTCCTACAATGAGCAGTTCTTC. As protein: CASSRNRVSYNEQFF.

This rearrangement joins TRBV12-3 or TRBV12-4 to TRBJ1-2, with a weak D call TRBD1 (6 bases). V lost 5 bases and J lost 2, with 18 bases in between. The CDR3 extends over 16 amino acids. CDR3: CASSQKGQGTNYGYTF. CDR3 DNA sequence: TGTGCCAGCAGTCAAAAGGGTCAGGGGACGAACTATGGCTACACCTTC.

The chain uses TRBV5-1 and TRBJ2-7; TRBD2 matches 7 bases. Germline V gene data show CDR1 as SGHRS and CDR2 as YFSETQ. Unmatched junction bases numbered 3, after V lost 0 bases and J lost 3 bases. The CDR3 runs to 14 residues. The CDR3: CASSLASGGYEQYF. Written as DNA, the CDR3 is TGCGCCAGCAGCTTGGCCTCGGGGGGCTACGAGCAGTACTTC.

This clonotype came up many times. The V call is TRBV12-3 or TRBV12-4, the J call TRBJ1-5; D remains unclear. V dropped 6 bases and J dropped 3 bases, with 6 bases sitting between them. The CDR3 has 12 residues. CDR3 sequence reads: CASRKPNQPQHF. The CDR3 DNA reads as TGTGCCAGCAGAAAGCCCAATCAGCCCCAGCATTTT.

This clonotype has only one observation. The rearrangement links TRBV7-2 to TRBJ2-7, with 8 bases matching TRBD2. Germline assignment: CDR1 SGHTA and CDR2 FQGNSA. The CDR3 has 16 residues. Trimming removed 5 bases from V and 6 bases from J; junction bases left unmatched: 15. The CDR3 DNA reads TGTGCCAGCAGCCCCGGTTCTAGCGGGTGGGTTATCGAGCAGTACTTC. Amino acid sequence: CASSPGSSGWVIEQYF.

In this sample, this clonotype turned up many times. The chain carries TRBV4-1 and TRBJ1-1; tentative D call: TRBD1 (6 bases). Germline lookup yields CDR1 MGHRA and CDR2 YSYEKL. V gave up 0 bases and J gave up 2 bases, with 19 bases separating them. This CDR3 is 18 amino acids long. The CDR3 sequence is CASSQDLWQRGGNTEAFF. The CDR3 region has the DNA TGCGCCAGCAGCCAAGATCTTTGGCAGAGAGGGGGTAACACTGAAGCTTTCTTT.

This clonotype was recorded at least ten times. The chain recombines TRBV6-1 with TRBJ1-6; no definite D call. This CDR3 has 14 amino acids. Germline V gene sequence: CDR1 MNHNS, CDR2 SASEGT. V shed 6 bases and J shed 4 bases, with 10 bases lying between them. CDR3 region: CASSSTWYNSPLHF. DNA of the CDR3: TGTGCCAGCAGCTCGACGTGGTATAATTCACCCCTCCACTTT.